Sequencing of this TCR beta chain was carried out in a study of response to subunit inactivated influenza vaccine. This clonotype has more than one count but fewer than ten. Its cognate antigen is unknown. Overall study results and limits: Authors proposed each seasonal influenza vaccination draws in few new T cells.

TCRdb re-called the RT-PCR reads with MiXCR, one entry per CDR3 protein. The sample has around 480,000 distinct CDR3 sequences, 15% to 20% seen once. Germline lookup yields CDR1 DFQATT and CDR2 SNEGSKA (reference sequence). CDR3 size: 13 residues. This receptor was identified in a man aged 50 to 75 who received an inactivated influenza vaccine. This chain uses TRBV20-1 with TRBJ2-1, with D possibly TRBD1 on 6 matching bases. The source material was CD4+ T cells sorted from PBMCs, sampled 23 months after vaccination. The CDR3 is CSPLGGTYNEQFF. The CDR3 bases are TGCAGCCCATTAGGGGGAACGTACAATGAGCAGTTCTTC.